Sequencing of this TCR beta chain was carried out in a study of CD8+ T cells in alopecia areata (dated by TCRdb to the late 2010s). With regard to the full study: The treated patients, all with moderate-to-severe alopecia areata, were enrolled in an open-label pilot trial of oral tofacitinib given at 5 to 10 mg twice daily. Tofacitinib was given for 6 to 18 months, followed by 6 months of follow-up off drug to assess delayed response and recurrence. For the treated patients, the SALT score, which quantifies what percentage of scalp surface area is affected, served as the measure of disease severity. High-throughput TCRbeta sequencing was used to examine T cell clonal expansion in alopecia areata in both the C3H/HeJ mouse model and human patients. Human TCRbeta sequencing covered scalp tissue and sorted CD4+ and CD8+ peripheral blood T cells from patchy and totalis/universalis alopecia areata patients and healthy controls. Patients on tofacitinib were biopsied at baseline and after 4 and 24 weeks of treatment, and several of the patients also had a later scalp biopsy. Scalp clonality was compared across normal scalp (n=4), patchy alopecia areata scalp (n=8), and alopecia totalis/universalis scalp (n=8). The RNA source kit depended on sample type: the PAXgene miRNA kit for fixed scalp, the miRNeasy kit for PBMCs, and the RNeasy kit for mouse skin. TCRbeta CDR3 regions were amplified by immunoSEQ multiplex PCR using 35 Vbeta forward and 13 Jbeta reverse primers. What the authors observed across the whole study: TCR sequences shared between patients were less clear than in mice, possibly partly because of HLA diversity in the patient population. Scalp clonality and the number of expanded CD8+ clones among the top 100 scalp clones were significantly decreased by tofacitinib. During tofacitinib treatment, many expanded lesional clones stuck around in both scalp and blood, and this persistence may partly explain why relapse happens after treatment is stopped. Because the treated cohort was small and had just a single nonresponder, larger studies are needed to establish links between baseline CD8+ expansion and response. Higher clonality and more expanded CD8+ clones were observed in lesional scalp than in normal scalp, particularly in alopecia totalis/universalis, a finding suggestive of antigenic drive. Resident alphabeta T cells in normal human skin are also sequenced, complicating scalp TCR repertoire analysis, unlike mouse skin dominated by gammadelta T cells.

Comments on this clone: Which antigen it targets is not known. No quality values exist for individual bases; no much larger clone is one base distant.

According to the study, the label for this sample's time point signals: 24 weeks on oral tofacitinib. Per the publication, the treatment or condition label means: oral pan-JAK inhibitor, 5-10 mg twice daily. Lesional scalp punch biopsies and peripheral blood were obtained from alopecia areata patients. PBMCs were isolated by density centrifugation and stained for CD3, CD4 and CD8, after which CD4+ and CD8+ T cells were sorted on a FACSAria. Libraries were constructed by the immunoSEQ multiplex PCR assay. To provide template for TCR sequencing, every sample had RNA extracted and reverse transcribed into cDNA. SuperScript III was used to make first-strand cDNA, primed with a 2:1 mix of oligo-dT and random hexamers. A synthetic immune receptor repertoire was used to assess amplification bias, and residual bias was removed computationally. On the authors' methods: Raw reads were preprocessed for error removal, and CDR3 was defined according to IMGT conventions as running from the conserved cysteine to phenylalanine. Clonality was computed by normalizing Shannon entropy by log2 of the number of productive unique TCRs and subtracting the result from 1. CD4 or CD8 identity of scalp clones was inferred by cross-referencing scalp TCRbeta sequences with sorted blood CD4 and CD8 repertoires. TCRdb took this table from immuneACCESS and kept in-frame rearrangements with V and J called. Such tables lack part of the clones; where checked against another copy, unresolved V genes explain under half of the gap, and the rest is unexplained. That table furnishes V, J and clone size, whereas the DNA furnished D and trimming. A total of roughly 120,000 clones appear in this sample, around 54% of them only once. The top ten clones comprise more than 3% of the sample.

The germline V gene supplies CDR1 SQVTM and CDR2 ANQGSEA. The CDR3 holds 12 amino acids from the cysteine to the phenylalanine. The entry retains the CDR3 DNA only, 36 bases that are in frame from base 1. V was cut back by 4 bases and J by 2 bases, leaving a gap of 8 bases between them. Specimen: CD4+ T cells sorted from blood, collected at week 24, from a patient treated with tofacitinib. This receptor was identified in a human donor with alopecia areata. The chain uses TRBV29-1 and TRBJ2-5; possibly the D gene is TRBD1, per 6 matching bases. The CDR3 in this case is CSVGTVQETQYF. The DNA sequence is as follows: TGCAGCGTTGGGACAGTACAAGAGACCCAGTACTTC. Reference TRBV29-1 and TRBJ2-5 proteins supply the regions before and after the CDR3; the full variable domain is: SAVISQKPSRDICQRGTSLTIQCQVDSQVTMMFWYRQQPGQSLTLIATANQGSEATYESGFVIDKFPISRPNLTFSTLTVSNMSPEDSSIYLCSVGTVQETQYFGPGTRLLVL.